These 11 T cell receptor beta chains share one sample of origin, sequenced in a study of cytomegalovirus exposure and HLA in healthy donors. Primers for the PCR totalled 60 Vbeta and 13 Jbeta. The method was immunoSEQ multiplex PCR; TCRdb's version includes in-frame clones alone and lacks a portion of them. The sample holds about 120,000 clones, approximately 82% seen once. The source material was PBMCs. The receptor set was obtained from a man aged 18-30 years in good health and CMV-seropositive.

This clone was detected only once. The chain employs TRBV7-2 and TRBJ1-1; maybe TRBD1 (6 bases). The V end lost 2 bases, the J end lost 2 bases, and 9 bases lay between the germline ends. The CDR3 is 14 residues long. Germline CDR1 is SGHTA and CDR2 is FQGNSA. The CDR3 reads CASSLTGGNTEAFF. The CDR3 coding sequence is TGTGCCAGCAGCTTAACTGGGGGCAACACTGAAGCTTTCTTT. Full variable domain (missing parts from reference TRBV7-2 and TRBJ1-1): GAGVSQSPSNKVTEKGKDVELRCDPISGHTALYWYRQSLGQGLEFLIYFQGNSAPDKSGLPSDRFSAERTGGSVSTLTIQRTQQEDSAVYLCASSLTGGNTEAFFGQGTRLTVV.

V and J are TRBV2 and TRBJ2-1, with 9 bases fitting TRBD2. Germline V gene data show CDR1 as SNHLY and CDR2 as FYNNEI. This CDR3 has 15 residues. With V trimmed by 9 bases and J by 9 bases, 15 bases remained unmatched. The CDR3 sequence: CARGVASGVGPEQFF. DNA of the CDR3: TGTGCCAGGGGGGTGGCTAGCGGGGTCGGGCCTGAGCAGTTCTTC.

The CDR3 region has the DNA TGTGCCAGCAGTCAAGGACAGAGATCCGAAAAACTGTTTTTT. Translation: CASSQGQRSEKLFF. This chain joins TRBV25-1 and TRBJ1-4, with D possibly being TRBD1 (6 bases). The CDR3 totals 14 residues. Trimming removed 5 bases from V and 8 bases from J, with 15 bases in between. CDR1 and CDR2 (germline): MGHDK, SYGVNS.

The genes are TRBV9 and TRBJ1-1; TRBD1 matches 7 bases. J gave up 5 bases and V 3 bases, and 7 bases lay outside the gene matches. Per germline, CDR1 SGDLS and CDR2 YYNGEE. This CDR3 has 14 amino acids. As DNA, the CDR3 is TGTGCCAGCAGCGCCTTGACAGGGCTAACTGAAGCTTTCTTT. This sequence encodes CASSALTGLTEAFF.

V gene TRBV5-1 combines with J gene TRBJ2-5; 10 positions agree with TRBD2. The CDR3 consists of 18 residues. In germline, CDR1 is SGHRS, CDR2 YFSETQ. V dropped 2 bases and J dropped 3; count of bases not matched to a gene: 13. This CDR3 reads CASSLYLAGGLVEETQYF. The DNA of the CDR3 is TGCGCCAGCAGCTTATATTTAGCGGGGGGTTTGGTGGAAGAGACCCAGTACTTC.

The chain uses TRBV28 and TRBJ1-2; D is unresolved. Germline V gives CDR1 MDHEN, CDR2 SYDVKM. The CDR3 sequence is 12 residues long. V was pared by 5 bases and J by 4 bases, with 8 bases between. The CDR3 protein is CASSPGIYGYTF. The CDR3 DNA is TGTGCCAGCAGTCCGGGGATCTATGGCTACACCTTC.

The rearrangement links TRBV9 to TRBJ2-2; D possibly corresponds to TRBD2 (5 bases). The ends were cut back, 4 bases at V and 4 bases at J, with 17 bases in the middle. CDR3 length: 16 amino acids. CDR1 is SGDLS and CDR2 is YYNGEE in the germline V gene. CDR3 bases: TGTGCCAGCAGCCCATTGAGCGGACTCAGCACCGGGGAGCTGTTTTTT. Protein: CASSPLSGLSTGELFF.

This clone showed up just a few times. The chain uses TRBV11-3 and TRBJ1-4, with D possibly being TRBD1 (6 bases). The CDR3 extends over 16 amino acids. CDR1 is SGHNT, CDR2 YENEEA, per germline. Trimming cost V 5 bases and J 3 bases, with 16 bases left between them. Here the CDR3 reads CASSTPGSGANEKLFF. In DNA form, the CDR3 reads TGTGCCAGCAGCACCCCCGGTTCAGGGGCTAATGAAAAACTGTTTTTT.

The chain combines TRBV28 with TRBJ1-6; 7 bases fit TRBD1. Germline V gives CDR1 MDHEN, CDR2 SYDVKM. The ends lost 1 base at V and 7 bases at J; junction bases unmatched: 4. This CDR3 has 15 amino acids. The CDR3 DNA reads TGTGCCAGCAGTTTATTGCAGGGGGGAAATTCACCCCTCCACTTT. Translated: CASSLLQGGNSPLHF.

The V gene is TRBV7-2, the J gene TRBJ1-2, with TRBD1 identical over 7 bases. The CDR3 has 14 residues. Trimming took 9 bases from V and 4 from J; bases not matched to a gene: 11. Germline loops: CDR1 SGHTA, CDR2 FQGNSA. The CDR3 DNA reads TGTGCCAGACCCAGGATGACAGGGTCCTATGGCTACACCTTC. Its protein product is CARPRMTGSYGYTF.

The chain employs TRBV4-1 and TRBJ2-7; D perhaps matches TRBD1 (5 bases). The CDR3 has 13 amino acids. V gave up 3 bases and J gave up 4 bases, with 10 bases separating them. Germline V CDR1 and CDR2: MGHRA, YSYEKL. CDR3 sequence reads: CASSQGQAYEQYF. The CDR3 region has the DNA TGCGCCAGCAGCCAGGGGCAGGCATACGAGCAGTACTTC.